This entry lists 30 T cell receptor beta chains sequenced from one sample in a study of cytomegalovirus exposure and HLA in healthy donors. Profiled with immunoSEQ multiplex PCR; TCRdb holds only in-frame clones, not every one. The data contain around 150,000 clones, 80% to 85% of them singletons. The sequencing sample was made of PBMCs. The receptors here all came from a man between 25 and 39 years old in good health and CMV-seropositive.

J is TRBJ1-2 and V is TRBV5-1, with TRBD1 matching 8 bases. The CDR3 consists of 16 residues. J lost 2 bases, V lost 4 bases, and 10 bases had no gene match. Germline V gene data show CDR1 as SGHRS and CDR2 as YFSETQ. CDR3 sequence reads: CASSQARGRGNYGYTF. The CDR3 coding sequence is TGCGCCAGCAGCCAGGCCAGGGGGCGCGGGAACTATGGCTACACCTTC.

The V call is TRBV7-9, the J call TRBJ2-3; 7 nucleotides agree with TRBD2. This CDR3 comprises 17 residues. CDR1 is SEHNR and CDR2 is FQNEAQ in the germline V gene (reference sequence). The J segment lost 2 bases and the V segment lost 1 base, leaving 9 bases of the junction unmatched. This chain's CDR3 is CASSLGGSGTATDTQYF. The CDR3 region has the DNA TGTGCCAGCAGCTTAGGCGGCAGCGGGACTGCCACAGATACGCAGTATTTT.

This clone occurred a few times. The chain combines TRBV5-4 with TRBJ2-7; 8 bases fit TRBD1. The V and J ends lost 3 bases and 4 bases, in that order; junction bases with no gene match: 3. There are 13 residues in the CDR3. CDR1 and CDR2 from the germline V gene are SGHNT and YYREEE (reference sequence). The CDR3: CASSWDRQYEQYF. In DNA form, the CDR3 reads TGTGCCAGCAGCTGGGACAGGCAGTACGAGCAGTACTTC.

The V and J genes are TRBV5-4 and TRBJ2-7; a possible D gene is TRBD2 (5 bases). The CDR3 contains 15 residues. Germline V lookup: CDR1 SGHNT, CDR2 YYREEE (reference sequence). The V gene lost 0 bases and the J gene lost 2 bases, with 12 bases spanning the gap. The CDR3: CASSLVGDLAYEQYF. For the CDR3, the DNA is TGTGCCAGCAGCTTGGTCGGGGATCTAGCCTACGAGCAGTACTTC.

The CDR3, as DNA: TGTGCCAGCAGTTCATCCGGGACATGGACCGGGAGGGATGGCTACACCTTC. Encoded protein: CASSSSGTWTGRDGYTF. V usage is TRBV28 and J usage is TRBJ1-2; a possible D gene is TRBD1 (6 bases). Germline V CDR1 and CDR2: MDHEN, SYDVKM. Trimming took off 4 bases at V and 6 bases at J, with 24 bases between the two ends. This CDR3 is 17 amino acids long.

CDR3 sequence (DNA): TGTGCCAGCAGCTTTTCGGGGGGAAGCACAGATACGCAGTATTTT. Translating it yields CASSFSGGSTDTQYF. This chain joins TRBV7-9 and TRBJ2-3; 7 bases align to TRBD2. Germline V CDR1 and CDR2: SEHNR, FQNEAQ (reference sequence). CDR3 length: 15 amino acids. J lost 0 bases, V lost 3 bases, and 3 bases had no gene match.

This clone was seen only a few times. The genes are TRBV4-3 and TRBJ1-6; D not resolved. CDR3 length equals 14 residues. Germline values: CDR1 LGHNA, CDR2 YSLEER. V lost 1 base to trimming and J lost 7 bases, with 8 bases between them. CDR3 amino acids: CASSQAGKNSPLHF. The CDR3 DNA reads as TGCGCCAGCAGCCAAGCGGGGAAGAATTCACCCCTCCACTTT.

The chain carries TRBV7-2 and TRBJ2-1, with 14 nucleotides matching TRBD2. The CDR3 has 19 amino acids. Trimming removed 5 bases from V and 10 bases from J; junction bases left unmatched: 19. Germline V gene data show CDR1 as SGHTA and CDR2 as FQGNSA. For the CDR3, the DNA is TGTGCCAGCAGCGACCCCTTCCGCAAGACTAGCGGGAGGGCCGGGGAGCAGTTCTTC. Protein product: CASSDPFRKTSGRAGEQFF.

This clone was seen at least ten times. This chain links TRBV6-4 with TRBJ1-1; 12 nucleotides match TRBD1. J was trimmed by 6 bases and V by 3 bases; bases with no gene match: 8. The CDR3 has 16 residues. Germline V gene lookup returns CDR1 MRHNA and CDR2 SNTAGT. CDR3 sequence (DNA): TGTGCCAGCAGTGAAGGCGGTGGGACAGGGGGCTCTGAAGCTTTCTTT. Its protein product is CASSEGGGTGGSEAFF.

This clone was recorded once. The V and J genes are TRBV7-2 and TRBJ1-2, with unresolved D. Germline V CDR1 and CDR2: SGHTA, FQGNSA. CDR3 length: 14 amino acids. Trimming shortened V by 5 bases and J by 6 bases, and 16 bases separated the two germline ends. The CDR3 DNA is TGTGCCAGCAGCCGGCCCAGCGGACTCGATGGCTACACCTTC. Its protein product is CASSRPSGLDGYTF.

The chain couples TRBV7-3 to TRBJ1-1; a possible D gene is TRBD1 (5 bases). V lost 5 bases, J lost 6 bases, and 16 bases lay in between. The length of the CDR3 is 14 residues. The germline gives CDR1 SGHTA, CDR2 FQGTGA. The CDR3 reads CASSPTYDSAEAFF. The CDR3 coding sequence is TGTGCCAGCAGCCCTACGTACGACAGCGCTGAAGCTTTCTTT. The variable domain in full, completed from reference TRBV7-3 and TRBJ1-1, reads GAGVSQTPSNKVTEKGKYVELRCDPISGHTALYWYRQSLGQGPEFLIYFQGTGAADDSGLPNDRFFAVRPEGSVSTLKIQRTERGDSAVYLCASSPTYDSAEAFFGQGTRLTVV.

The rearrangement uses TRBV10-3 and TRBJ1-5; a possible D gene is TRBD1 (5 bases). Germline CDR1 ENHRY, CDR2 SYGVKD. This CDR3 is 15 amino acids long. Trimming removed 3 bases at V and 4 bases at J, with 13 bases between. The CDR3 DNA reads as TGTGCCATCAGTGACACGGGGGAACGGAATCAGCCCCAGCATTTT. Protein: CAISDTGERNQPQHF.

The J gene is TRBJ2-1, the V gene TRBV28, with TRBD2 matching over 8 bases. Germline V gene sequence: CDR1 MDHEN, CDR2 SYDVKM. The CDR3 extends over 14 amino acids. The junction had 10 bases not matched to a gene; V was cut back by 8 bases and J by 7 bases. In DNA form, the CDR3 reads TGTGCCAGCGTCAGCGGGAGAGCAGGGAATGAGCAGTTCTTC. Translating it yields CASVSGRAGNEQFF. The variable domain in full, with the rest retrieved from reference TRBV28 and TRBJ2-1, is DVKVTQSSRYLVKRTGEKVFLECVQDMDHENMFWYRQDPGLGLRLIYFSYDVKMKEKGDIPEGYSVSREKKERFSLILESASTNQTSMYLCASVSGRAGNEQFFGPGTRLTVL.

This clone was detected a few times. The chain couples TRBV28 to TRBJ1-5; D is ambiguous. The CDR3 is made up of 14 amino acids. Germline CDR1 reads MDHEN; CDR2 reads SYDVKM. The V gene lost 3 bases and the J gene lost 1 base, with 7 bases spanning the gap. The CDR3 DNA follows: TGTGCCAGCAGTTTTCGGTCAAGCAATCAGCCCCAGCATTTT. Its translation is CASSFRSSNQPQHF. The full variable domain, in which reference TRBV28 and TRBJ1-5 provide the parts outside the CDR3, is DVKVTQSSRYLVKRTGEKVFLECVQDMDHENMFWYRQDPGLGLRLIYFSYDVKMKEKGDIPEGYSVSREKKERFSLILESASTNQTSMYLCASSFRSSNQPQHFGDGTRLSIL.

The CDR3 region has the DNA TGTGCCAGCAGCTTGCTTGCAGGCGACGGAACAGATACGCAGTATTTT. This translates into CASSLLAGDGTDTQYF. The chain joins TRBV5-6 to TRBJ2-3; the D is unclear. V was cut by 1 base and J by 3 bases, with 15 bases left in between. The CDR3 sequence is 16 residues long. Germline values: CDR1 SGHDT, CDR2 YYEEEE.

This chain uses TRBV7-9 with TRBJ2-7, with 8 bases identical to TRBD2. V lost 5 bases to trimming and J lost 2 bases; unmatched junction nucleotides: 8. The CDR3 is 15 residues long. Germline V gene sequence: CDR1 SEHNR, CDR2 FQNEAQ (reference sequence). The CDR3 sequence: CASSLFAGRAYEQYF. In DNA form, the CDR3 reads TGTGCCAGCAGCCTGTTTGCCGGGAGGGCCTACGAGCAGTACTTC.

The chain is built from TRBV6-1 and TRBJ1-3, with D possibly matching TRBD1 (6 bases). The V and J ends lost 3 bases and 2 bases respectively, with 17 bases between them. This CDR3 has 17 residues. Germline V gene lookup returns CDR1 MNHNS and CDR2 SASEGT. This chain's CDR3 is CASSDLQGVIAGNTIYF. The CDR3 DNA sequence: TGTGCCAGCAGTGACCTACAGGGTGTAATTGCTGGAAACACCATATATTTT.

This chain connects TRBV28 to TRBJ1-5; TRBD1 matches at 7 bases. CDR3 length: 15 residues. The junction had 6 bases not matched to a gene; V was cut back by 3 bases and J by 4 bases. Germline V gives CDR1 MDHEN, CDR2 SYDVKM. The CDR3 sequence is CASSFFRGTNQPQHF. DNA for the CDR3: TGTGCCAGCAGTTTCTTCAGGGGGACGAATCAGCCCCAGCATTTT.

J is TRBJ2-1 and V is TRBV19; 12 nucleotides align to TRBD1. The CDR3 covers 15 residues. The V segment lost 4 bases and the J segment 7 bases; nucleotides outside the gene matches: 5. Germline CDR1 reads LNHDA; CDR2 reads SQIVND (reference sequence). CDR3 coding DNA: TGTGCCAGTAGTAGCCGGGACAGGGGGCGGAATGAGCAGTTCTTC. It is translated as CASSSRDRGRNEQFF.

The J gene is TRBJ1-5, the V gene TRBV19; a possible D gene is TRBD1 (5 bases). V was shortened by 5 bases and J by 4 bases, with 21 bases between the two germline ends. This CDR3 has 17 residues. Looked up from germline, CDR1 is LNHDA and CDR2 is SQIVND (reference sequence). CDR3 DNA sequence: TGTGCCAGTAGTCCCGAGGGGTCCCCGGGGGGAAATCAGCCCCAGCATTTT. It codes for CASSPEGSPGGNQPQHF.

The chain uses TRBV28 and TRBJ1-1, with 11 bases fitting TRBD1. This CDR3 has 15 amino acids. The germline gives CDR1 MDHEN, CDR2 SYDVKM. V shed 2 bases and J 8 bases; nucleotides not matched to a gene: 7. CDR3 in DNA: TGTGCCAGCAGTTTAGGGACAGGGGGTGCCCGAGAAGCTTTCTTT. It encodes CASSLGTGGAREAFF.

The chain employs TRBV7-2 and TRBJ2-3, with D tentatively TRBD2 (6 bases). The V gene's germline CDR1 is SGHTA and CDR2 FQGNSA. The length of the CDR3 is 14 residues. V was trimmed by 1 base and J by 5 bases, leaving 10 bases between them. CDR3 protein: CASSLEWGGDTQYF. In DNA form, the CDR3 reads TGTGCCAGCAGCTTAGAGTGGGGAGGAGATACGCAGTATTTT.

The V and J genes are TRBV27 and TRBJ1-3; 8 nucleotides align to TRBD1. Germline-derived CDR1 and CDR2 are MNHEY and SMNVEV (reference sequence). The CDR3 loop spans 15 amino acids. Trimming cost V 2 bases and J 4 bases; bases outside gene matches: 4. CDR3 sequence reads: CASSLQGASGNTIYF. In DNA form, the CDR3 reads TGTGCCAGCAGTTTACAGGGGGCTTCAGGAAACACCATATATTTT.

CDR3 in amino acids: CASSLMARGSTEAFF. The CDR3 DNA follows: TGTGCCAGCAGTTTAATGGCCCGAGGGAGCACTGAAGCTTTCTTT. The V gene is TRBV28, the J gene TRBJ1-1; D call uncertain. CDR1 and CDR2 (germline): MDHEN, SYDVKM. Trimming cost V 2 bases and J 4 bases, with 14 bases left between them. The CDR3 loop spans 15 amino acids.

This chain links TRBV29-1 with TRBJ2-1; 14 nucleotides agree with TRBD2. J was trimmed by 8 bases and V by 8 bases; bases with no gene match: 5. The CDR3 extends over 13 amino acids. Germline V gene lookup returns CDR1 SQVTM and CDR2 ANQGSEA. CDR3 sequence (DNA): TGCAGCTCGGGACTAGCGGGAGCGCATGAGCAGTTCTTC. This gives the protein CSSGLAGAHEQFF.

The gene calls are TRBV7-3 and TRBJ2-3; D gene ambiguous. Trimming took off 5 bases at V and 1 base at J, with 13 bases between the two ends. The length of the CDR3 is 15 residues. Germline CDR1 and CDR2: SGHTA and FQGTGA. CDR3 sequence reads: CASSPGSWGTDTQYF. The CDR3 DNA is TGTGCCAGCAGCCCCGGGTCCTGGGGCACAGATACGCAGTATTTT. Looking up the rest from reference TRBV7-3 and TRBJ2-3 gives the full variable domain: GAGVSQTPSNKVTEKGKYVELRCDPISGHTALYWYRQSLGQGPEFLIYFQGTGAADDSGLPNDRFFAVRPEGSVSTLKIQRTERGDSAVYLCASSPGSWGTDTQYFGPGTRLTVL.

The chain links TRBV19 to TRBJ2-5; TRBD2 matches at 9 bases. Germline V CDR1 and CDR2: LNHDA, SQIVND (reference sequence). This CDR3 region has 15 residues. V was pared by 5 bases and J by 5 bases, with 9 bases of the junction left unmatched. The DNA of the CDR3 is TGTGCCAGTAGTCCTAGCGGGGCCCTCAAGGAGACCCAGTACTTC. This encodes CASSPSGALKETQYF.

The chain couples TRBV5-1 to TRBJ1-1; TRBD1 agrees at 9 bases. The CDR3 loop spans 13 amino acids. V lost 3 bases to trimming and J lost 6 bases; unmatched junction nucleotides: 3. Germline V lookup: CDR1 SGHRS, CDR2 YFSETQ. CDR3 in amino acids: CASSSQGAAEAFF. The DNA for the CDR3 is TGCGCCAGCAGCTCACAGGGGGCAGCTGAAGCTTTCTTT.

This sequence joins TRBV9 and TRBJ2-1, with D uncertain. V was clipped by 0 bases and J by 0 bases, with 10 bases between them. Germline V gives CDR1 SGDLS, CDR2 YYNGEE. This CDR3 region has 16 residues. The CDR3 coding sequence is TGTGCCAGCAGCGTAGCGGCAGGCCGCTCCTACAATGAGCAGTTCTTC. Its translation: CASSVAAGRSYNEQFF.

This chain's CDR3 is CASSQDWQNNQPQHF. The CDR3 region has the DNA TGCGCCAGCAGCCAAGATTGGCAGAACAATCAGCCCCAGCATTTT. V is TRBV4-3 and J is TRBJ1-5; D uncertain. In germline, CDR1 is LGHNA, CDR2 YSLEER. The CDR3 length is 15 residues. V was cut by 0 bases and J by 3 bases, with 9 bases left in between.